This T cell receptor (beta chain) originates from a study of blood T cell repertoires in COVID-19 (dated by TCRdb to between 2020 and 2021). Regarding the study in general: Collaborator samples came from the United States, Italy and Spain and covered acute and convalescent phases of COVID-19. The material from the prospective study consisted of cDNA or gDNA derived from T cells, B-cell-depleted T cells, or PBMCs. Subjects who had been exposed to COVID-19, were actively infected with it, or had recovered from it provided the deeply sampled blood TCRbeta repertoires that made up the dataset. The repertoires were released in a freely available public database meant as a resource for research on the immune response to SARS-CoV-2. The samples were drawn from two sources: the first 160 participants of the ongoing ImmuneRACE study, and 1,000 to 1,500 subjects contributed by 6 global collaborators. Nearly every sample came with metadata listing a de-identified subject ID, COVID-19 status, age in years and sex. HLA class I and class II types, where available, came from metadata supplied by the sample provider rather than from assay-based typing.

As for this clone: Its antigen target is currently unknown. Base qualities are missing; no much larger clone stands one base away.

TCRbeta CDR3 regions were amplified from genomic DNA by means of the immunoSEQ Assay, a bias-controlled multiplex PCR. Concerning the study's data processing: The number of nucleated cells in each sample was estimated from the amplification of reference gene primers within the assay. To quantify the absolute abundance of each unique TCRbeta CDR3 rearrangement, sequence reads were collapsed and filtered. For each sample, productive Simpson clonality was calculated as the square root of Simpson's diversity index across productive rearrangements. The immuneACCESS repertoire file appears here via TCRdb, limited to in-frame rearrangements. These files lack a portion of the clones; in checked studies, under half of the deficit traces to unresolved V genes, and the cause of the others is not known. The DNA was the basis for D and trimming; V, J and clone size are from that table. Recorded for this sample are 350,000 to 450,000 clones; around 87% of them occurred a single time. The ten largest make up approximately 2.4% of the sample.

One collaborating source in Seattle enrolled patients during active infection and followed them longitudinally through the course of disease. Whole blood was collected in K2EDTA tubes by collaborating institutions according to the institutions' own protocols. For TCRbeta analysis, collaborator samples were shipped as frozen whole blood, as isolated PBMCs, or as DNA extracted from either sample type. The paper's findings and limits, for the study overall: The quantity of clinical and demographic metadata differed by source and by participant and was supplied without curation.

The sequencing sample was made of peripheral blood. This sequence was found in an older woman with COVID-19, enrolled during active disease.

The nucleotides read TGTGCTAGTGTTCACGGACAGGCCACTACGCGGGCTTTCTTT. Translated, it gives CASVHGQATTRAFF. The receptor chain draws on TRBV12-5 and TRBJ1-1; the central 7 bases match TRBD1. At the junction V is shortened by 7 bases and J by 11 bases; bases outside the gene matches: 16. Including the terminal cysteine and phenylalanine, the CDR3 comprises 14 residues. Kept here is only the CDR3 DNA, which spans 42 bases and is read in frame from base 1. Sequences LGHNT (CDR1) and FRNRAP (CDR2) are obtained from the germline V gene.